This T cell receptor (beta chain) was captured by sequencing in a study of cytomegalovirus exposure and HLA in healthy donors. With 60 Vbeta and 13 Jbeta primers, the PCR was carried out. TCRdb keeps only in-frame clones here, not all; method: immunoSEQ multiplex PCR. The sample has 150,000 to 200,000 clones; over 70% are singletons. CDR3 length: 18 amino acids. The junction had 12 bases not matched to a gene; V was cut back by 2 bases and J by 0 bases. Germline CDR1 reads SNHLY; CDR2 reads FYNNEI. This TCR was recovered from a man between 35 and 55 years old in good health and CMV-seropositive. The chain carries TRBV2 and TRBJ2-7; 8 bases fit TRBD2. Sequences were obtained from PBMCs. CDR3 bases: TGTGCCAGCAGTGAACCACTAGCGGTCTATTGGGACTCCTACGAGCAGTACTTC. The encoded protein is CASSEPLAVYWDSYEQYF.